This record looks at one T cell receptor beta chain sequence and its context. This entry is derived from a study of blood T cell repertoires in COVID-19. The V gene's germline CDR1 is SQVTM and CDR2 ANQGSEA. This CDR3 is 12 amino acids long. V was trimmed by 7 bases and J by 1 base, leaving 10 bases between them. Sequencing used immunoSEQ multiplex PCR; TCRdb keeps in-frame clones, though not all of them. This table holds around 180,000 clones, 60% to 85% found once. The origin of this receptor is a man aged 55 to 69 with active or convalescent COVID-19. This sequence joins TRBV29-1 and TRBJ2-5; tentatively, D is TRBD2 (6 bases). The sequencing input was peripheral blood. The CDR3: CSAGDFQETQYF. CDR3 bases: TGCAGCGCCGGGGACTTCCAAGAGACCCAGTACTTC.